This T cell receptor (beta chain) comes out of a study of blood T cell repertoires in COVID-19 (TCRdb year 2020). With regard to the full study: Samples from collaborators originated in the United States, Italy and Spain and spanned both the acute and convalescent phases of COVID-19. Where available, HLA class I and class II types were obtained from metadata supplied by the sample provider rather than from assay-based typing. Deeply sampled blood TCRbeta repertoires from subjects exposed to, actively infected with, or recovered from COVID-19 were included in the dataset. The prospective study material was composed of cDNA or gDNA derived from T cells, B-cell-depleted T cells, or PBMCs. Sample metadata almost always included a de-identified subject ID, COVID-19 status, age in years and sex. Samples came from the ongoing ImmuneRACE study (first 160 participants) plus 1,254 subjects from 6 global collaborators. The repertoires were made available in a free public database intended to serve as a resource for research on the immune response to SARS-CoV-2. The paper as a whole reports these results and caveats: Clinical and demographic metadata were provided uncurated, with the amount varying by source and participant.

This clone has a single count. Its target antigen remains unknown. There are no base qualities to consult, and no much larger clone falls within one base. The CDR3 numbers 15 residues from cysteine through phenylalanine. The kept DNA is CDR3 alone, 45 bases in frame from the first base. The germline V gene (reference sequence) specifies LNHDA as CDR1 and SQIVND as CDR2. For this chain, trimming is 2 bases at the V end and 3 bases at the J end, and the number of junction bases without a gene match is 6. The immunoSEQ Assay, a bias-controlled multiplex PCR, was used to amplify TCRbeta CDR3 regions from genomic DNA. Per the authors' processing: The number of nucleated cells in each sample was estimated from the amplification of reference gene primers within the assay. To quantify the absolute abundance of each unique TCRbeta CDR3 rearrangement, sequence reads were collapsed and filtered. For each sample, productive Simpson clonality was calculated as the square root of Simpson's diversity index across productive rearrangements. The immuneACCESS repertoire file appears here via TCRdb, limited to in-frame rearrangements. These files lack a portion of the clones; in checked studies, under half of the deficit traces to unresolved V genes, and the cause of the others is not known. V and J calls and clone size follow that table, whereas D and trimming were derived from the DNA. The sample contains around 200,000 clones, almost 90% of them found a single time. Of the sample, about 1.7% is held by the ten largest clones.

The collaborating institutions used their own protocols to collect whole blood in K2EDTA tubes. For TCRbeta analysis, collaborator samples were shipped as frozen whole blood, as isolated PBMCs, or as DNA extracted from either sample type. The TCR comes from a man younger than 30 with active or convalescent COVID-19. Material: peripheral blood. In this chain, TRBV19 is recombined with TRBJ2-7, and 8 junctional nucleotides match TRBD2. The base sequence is TGTGCCAGTAGTATAAAAGCGGGAGTCGGCTACGAGCAGTACTTC. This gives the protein CASSIKAGVGYEQYF.